What follows are 4 T cell receptor beta chains derived from one specimen sequenced in a study of T-cell memory formation after mild COVID-19. TCRdb re-called the 5' RACE reads through MiXCR, storing one row per CDR3 protein. Here the sample spans 280,000 or so distinct CDR3 sequences, less than 9.5% being singletons. Sequenced input: PBMCs or a T cell subset sorted from them (not recorded which). Receptor source: a man between 18 and 35 years old who had mild COVID-19 (a few samples of this study predate the infection). Cell type and time point are not known.

The rearrangement links TRBV27 to TRBJ2-4; D gene uncertain. CDR1 is MNHEY, CDR2 SMNVEV, per germline (reference sequence). This CDR3 contains 15 residues. The V and J ends lost 5 bases and 0 bases respectively, with 11 bases between them. The CDR3 coding sequence is TGTGCCAGCAGTCTGGTTCAGGAAGCCAAAAACATTCAGTACTTC. It translates to CASSLVQEAKNIQYF.

This clonotype was seen a few times. This chain connects TRBV19 to TRBJ1-6; 9 positions agree with TRBD1. Germline V lookup: CDR1 LNHDA, CDR2 SQIVND (reference sequence). The CDR3 contains 16 residues. With V trimmed by 5 bases and J by 8 bases, 10 bases remained unmatched. This CDR3 reads CASSLKWRDRDSPLHF. The CDR3 nucleotides are TGTGCCAGTAGTCTCAAGTGGCGGGACAGGGATTCACCCCTCCACTTT. The full variable domain, rest sourced from reference TRBV19 and TRBJ1-6, is DGGITQSPKYLFRKEGQNVTLSCEQNLNHDAMYWYRQDPGQGLRLIYYSQIVNDFQKGDIAEGYSVSREKKESFPLTVTSAQKNPTAFYLCASSLKWRDRDSPLHFGNGTRLTVT.

This clonotype was seen more than once but under ten times. The chain recombines TRBV12-3 or TRBV12-4 with TRBJ1-1; D perhaps matches TRBD1 (5 bases). The CDR3 contains 14 residues. V was pared by 6 bases and J by 5 bases, with 16 bases between. CDR3: CASRGGGPMTEAFF. CDR3 DNA sequence: TGTGCCAGCAGAGGTGGGGGACCGATGACTGAAGCTTTCTTT.

Only a few counts were recorded for this clonotype. The genes are TRBV30 and TRBJ1-2; no clear D. This CDR3 is 12 amino acids long. Germline values: CDR1 GTSNPN, CDR2 SVGIG (reference sequence). Trimming took 1 base from V and 1 from J, leaving 4 bases between them. This chain's CDR3 is CAWSEDNYGYTF. The CDR3 DNA reads as TGTGCCTGGAGTGAAGATAACTATGGCTACACCTTC.